The present TCR beta chain was sequenced within a study of early T cells in non-severe SARS-CoV-2 infection. Study overall: Sequencing input comprised bulk RNA from unsorted whole blood; chain pairing was not available.

Study results and caveats: VDJdb-based annotation leaned toward anti-spike CD8 responses and missed private and CD4 specificities.

Unique molecular identifiers were added to individual cDNA molecules. TCRdb reprocessed the 5' RACE reads with MiXCR, giving one entry per CDR3 protein. Among 45,000 to 55,000 distinct CDR3 sequences, about 9.8% were seen once, and the ten largest hold roughly 8.3%. This clonotype was counted many times. Its antigen is currently unknown. This CDR3 contains 12 residues. The germline V and J ends were trimmed by 9 bases and 5 bases, with 14 bases remaining between them. Per the germline V gene, CDR1 is SEHNR and CDR2 is FQNEAQ (reference sequence). The chain uses TRBV7-9 and TRBJ2-7; a weak D match, TRBD2 (6 bases). Material: whole blood. The TCR comes from an adult who was a healthcare worker with PCR-confirmed SARS-CoV-2 infection or an uninfected control (not recorded which). CDR3 DNA sequence: TGTGCCAGTACCATACTAGCCAACGAGCAGTACTTC. It specifies CASTILANEQYF.